Shown below are 32 T cell receptor beta chains from a single sample sequenced in a study of blood T cell repertoires in COVID-19. Here immunoSEQ multiplex PCR was the method, and the copy in TCRdb shows in-frame clones only, minus some. This table has over 75,000 clones, about 79% appearing once. The sample taken for sequencing was peripheral blood. The source of these receptors is a woman in her forties or fifties with acute or convalescent COVID-19.

This clone was recorded once. The chain has TRBV29-1 and TRBJ2-1; D not resolved. V was clipped by 4 bases and J by 1 base, with 5 bases between them. CDR3 length: 12 amino acids. Germline lookup yields CDR1 SQVTM and CDR2 ANQGSEA. The CDR3 sequence: CSVAVSYNEQFF. DNA of the CDR3: TGCAGCGTTGCAGTGTCCTACAATGAGCAGTTCTTC.

This clone was detected only a few times. V is TRBV2 and J is TRBJ1-2; 7 bases agree with TRBD1. The CDR3 consists of 13 residues. Looked up from germline, CDR1 is SNHLY and CDR2 is FYNNEI. Trimming took 3 bases from V and 4 from J; bases not matched to a gene: 2. The CDR3 DNA is TGTGCCAGCAGTGACAGGGGGTCCTATGGCTACACCTTC. It encodes CASSDRGSYGYTF.

The gene calls are TRBV19 and TRBJ2-5; TRBD2 might be the D (6 bases). This CDR3 has 15 residues. Between the trimmed V and J ends, which lost 5 bases and 7 bases, there was a span of 20 bases. Germline V gene lookup returns CDR1 LNHDA and CDR2 SQIVND (reference sequence). The CDR3 is CASSGGVGWKVTQYF. In DNA form, the CDR3 reads TGTGCCAGTAGTGGAGGGGTGGGCTGGAAGGTGACCCAGTACTTC.

This clone was picked up a small number of times. The chain has TRBV7-9 and TRBJ1-1; TRBD1 agrees at 10 bases. The CDR3 extends over 16 amino acids. V dropped 6 bases and J dropped 0; count of bases not matched to a gene: 7. Germline values: CDR1 SEHNR, CDR2 FQNEAQ (reference sequence). The CDR3, as DNA: TGTGCCAGCAGACCAGGGACAGGGGCCATGAACACTGAAGCTTTCTTT. As protein: CASRPGTGAMNTEAFF. Supplemented by reference TRBV7-9 and TRBJ1-1, the full variable domain reads DTGVSQNPRHKITKRGQNVTFRCDPISEHNRLYWYRQTLGQGPEFLTYFQNEAQLEKSRLLSDRFSAERPKGSFSTLEIQRTEQGDSAMYLCASRPGTGAMNTEAFFGQGTRLTVV.

The chain joins TRBV6-1 to TRBJ1-1; D is undetermined. V lost 3 bases to trimming and J lost 5 bases, with 16 bases between them. The CDR3 sequence is 15 residues long. Germline assignment: CDR1 MNHNS and CDR2 SASEGT. The CDR3 coding sequence is TGTGCCAGCAGTGATCCCGCCTCGAGGAAGACTGAAGCTTTCTTT. This encodes CASSDPASRKTEAFF.

This clone was seen more than once but under ten times. This chain uses TRBV21-1 with TRBJ2-5; TRBD2, as called in the table, went unchecked against the DNA. TRBV21-1 is a listed pseudogene. There are 15 residues in the CDR3. CDR3 sequence: CASWGGFRGRETQYF. In DNA, the CDR3 is TGTGCCAGCTGGGGGGGTTTTAGGGGAAGGGAGACCCAGTACTTC.

The rearrangement joins TRBV12-5 to TRBJ2-1; a weak D match, TRBD2 (8 bases). Germline-derived CDR1 and CDR2 are LGHNT and FRNRAP. V lost 8 bases, J lost 6 bases, and 35 bases lay in between. The CDR3 has 20 residues. CDR3 sequence reads: CASLGGARELVSEGANEQFF. In DNA form, the CDR3 reads TGTGCTAGTCTCGGGGGGGCCCGTGAATTAGTAAGTGAGGGGGCCAATGAGCAGTTCTTC.

The chain combines TRBV7-9 with TRBJ1-3; weak D call: TRBD1 (6 bases). The CDR3 length is 17 residues. Trimming removed 1 base from V and 1 base from J, with 14 bases in between. CDR1 and CDR2 (germline): SEHNR, FQNEAQ (reference sequence). The chain's CDR3 is CASSLVPVQGSGNTIYF. The DNA for the CDR3 is TGTGCCAGCAGCTTAGTTCCTGTACAGGGATCTGGAAACACCATATATTTT.

The chain employs TRBV18 and TRBJ1-4, with a weak D call TRBD1 (6 bases). This CDR3 region has 14 residues. The V and J ends lost 3 bases and 7 bases respectively, with 12 bases between them. The germline V gene has CDR1 KGHSH and CDR2 LQKENI. CDR3 amino acids: CASSPNRATEKLFF. CDR3 DNA: TGTGCCAGCTCACCGAACAGGGCTACTGAAAAACTGTTTTTT.

The rearrangement links TRBV7-3 to TRBJ1-2, with TRBD1 matching over 8 bases. With V trimmed by 5 bases and J by 4 bases, 6 bases remained unmatched. Germline assignment: CDR1 SGHTA and CDR2 FQGTGA. This CDR3 contains 14 residues. The CDR3 protein is CASSPDRAGYGYTF. The CDR3 DNA sequence: TGTGCCAGCAGCCCGGACAGGGCAGGCTATGGCTACACCTTC.

The chain combines TRBV2 with TRBJ1-5, with 7 nucleotides matching TRBD1. CDR3 size: 15 residues. The V gene's germline CDR1 is SNHLY and CDR2 FYNNEI. The ends lost 6 bases at V and 1 base at J; junction bases unmatched: 6. The CDR3 nucleotides are TGTGCCAGCAGGAACAGGGGTGCCAGCAATCAGCCCCAGCATTTT. It is translated as CASRNRGASNQPQHF.

The V gene is TRBV3-1 (or the pseudogene TRBV3-2), the J gene TRBJ1-2, with D perhaps TRBD1 (5 bases). CDR3 length equals 14 residues. Looked up from germline, CDR1 is LGHDT and CDR2 is YNNKEL (reference sequence). Trimming removed 3 bases from V and 8 bases from J, with 16 bases in between. DNA of the CDR3: TGTGCCAGCAGCCACGAACATATCAGGGAAGGCTACACCTTC. Its translation: CASSHEHIREGYTF.

The chain has TRBV28 and TRBJ2-4; TRBD1 aligns across 7 bases. Germline-derived CDR1 and CDR2 are MDHEN and SYDVKM. The CDR3 runs 14 residues. With V trimmed by 8 bases and J by 6 bases, 10 bases remained unmatched. This chain's CDR3 is CASHGAKGANIQYF. CDR3 nucleotides: TGTGCCAGCCATGGGGCCAAGGGGGCAAACATTCAGTACTTC. Variable domain in full (rest from reference TRBV28 and TRBJ2-4): DVKVTQSSRYLVKRTGEKVFLECVQDMDHENMFWYRQDPGLGLRLIYFSYDVKMKEKGDIPEGYSVSREKKERFSLILESASTNQTSMYLCASHGAKGANIQYFGAGTRLSVL.

This sequence joins TRBV7-9 and TRBJ1-5, with 8 bases identical to TRBD1. Germline V lookup: CDR1 SEHNR, CDR2 FQNEAQ (reference sequence). V lost 5 bases, J lost 0 bases, and 3 bases stayed unmatched. The CDR3 sequence is 15 residues long. CDR3 nucleotides: TGTGCCAGCAGCCGGACAGGGAGTAGCAATCAGCCCCAGCATTTT. Amino acids: CASSRTGSSNQPQHF.

This chain links TRBV4-3 with TRBJ2-3, with D possibly TRBD2 on 7 matching bases. The germline V gene encodes CDR1 LGHNA and CDR2 YSLEER. Trimming took off 1 base at V and 2 bases at J, with 13 bases between the two ends. This CDR3 has 16 amino acids. The CDR3 nucleotides read TGCGCCAGCAGCCAAGGGGGGGGCACTTCCACAGATACGCAGTATTTT. It codes for CASSQGGGTSTDTQYF.

V and J are TRBV30 and TRBJ2-1, with 8 bases aligning to TRBD2. The CDR3 consists of 13 residues. V gave up 3 bases and J gave up 10 bases; unmatched junction bases: 8. Per germline, CDR1 GTSNPN and CDR2 SVGIG (reference sequence). CDR3 sequence reads: CAWSGRAVREQFF. CDR3 DNA: TGTGCCTGGAGCGGGAGGGCCGTTCGGGAGCAGTTCTTC.

This chain connects TRBV29-1 to TRBJ1-3; D unclear. V shed 1 base and J shed 0 bases, with 4 bases lying between them. Germline values: CDR1 SQVTM, CDR2 ANQGSEA. This CDR3 has 13 residues. CDR3 sequence: CSVEGSSGNTIYF. CDR3 nucleotides: TGCAGCGTTGAAGGTAGCTCTGGAAACACCATATATTTT.

CDR3: CASSLKSGGTEAFF. The CDR3 bases are TGTGCCAGCAGCTTAAAATCGGGGGGGACTGAAGCTTTCTTT. This chain connects TRBV7-9 to TRBJ1-1; TRBD1 is a possible D gene (5 bases). The CDR3 is 14 amino acids. Germline CDR1 is SEHNR and CDR2 is FQNEAQ (reference sequence). V was shortened by 2 bases and J by 5 bases, with 12 bases between the two germline ends.

This chain links TRBV27 with TRBJ1-1; D might be TRBD1 (6 bases). In germline, CDR1 is MNHEY, CDR2 SMNVEV (reference sequence). Trimming shortened V by 0 bases and J by 3 bases, and 17 bases separated the two germline ends. The CDR3 sequence is 17 residues long. This CDR3 is CASSLSRYREGYTEAFF. As DNA, the CDR3 is TGTGCCAGCAGTTTATCCCGATACAGGGAGGGTTACACTGAAGCTTTCTTT.

This clone was found many times. This chain connects TRBV18 to TRBJ1-4; D is unresolved. The CDR3 length is 14 residues. V was shortened by 6 bases and J by 5 bases, with 13 bases between the two germline ends. Germline loops: CDR1 KGHSH, CDR2 LQKENI. CDR3 bases: TGTGCCAGCTCGGGAGGGCCAAAGAATGAAAAACTGTTTTTT. Residues: CASSGGPKNEKLFF.

The J gene is TRBJ1-2, the V gene TRBV24-1; TRBD1 is a possible D gene (6 bases). Trimming took off 4 bases at V and 7 bases at J, with 18 bases between the two ends. This CDR3 has 15 residues. Looked up from germline, CDR1 is KGHDR and CDR2 is SFDVKD. Here the CDR3 reads CATSESIRGTVGYTF. DNA for the CDR3: TGTGCCACCAGTGAGTCGATCAGGGGAACAGTTGGCTACACCTTC.

The chain links TRBV7-2 to TRBJ1-1; TRBD1 is a possible D gene (5 bases). This CDR3 comprises 15 residues. Germline CDR1 is SGHTA and CDR2 is FQGNSA. Between the trimmed V and J ends, which lost 4 bases and 5 bases, there was a span of 17 bases. CDR3 region: CASSSRWGFGTEAFF. CDR3 nucleotide sequence: TGTGCCAGCAGCTCTCGATGGGGCTTTGGGACTGAAGCTTTCTTT.

This clone was picked up one time. This chain joins TRBV4-2 and TRBJ2-3; 8 nucleotides match TRBD2. V lost 1 base, J lost 4 bases, and 4 bases stayed unmatched. The CDR3 length is 15 residues. The germline V gene has CDR1 LGHNA and CDR2 YNFKEQ. The CDR3 nucleotides read TGTGCCAGCAGCCAAGTCGGGGGGGCCCCAGATACGCAGTATTTT. Amino acid sequence: CASSQVGGAPDTQYF.

The rearrangement uses TRBV19 and TRBJ1-6, with TRBD1 matching 7 bases. Germline lookup yields CDR1 LNHDA and CDR2 SQIVND (reference sequence). Germline trimming cut 5 bases from V and 9 bases from J; bases unmatched to any gene: 7. The CDR3 sequence is 14 residues long. CDR3 residues: CASSLQGTSSPLHF. CDR3 DNA: TGTGCCAGTAGTCTACAGGGGACAAGTTCACCCCTCCACTTT.

This clone has a single count. This chain connects TRBV4-2 to TRBJ1-1; TRBD1 might be the D (5 bases). The CDR3 is 15 amino acids. V dropped 3 bases and J dropped 1 base, with 12 bases sitting between them. Germline V gene sequence: CDR1 LGHNA, CDR2 YNFKEQ. CDR3 residues: CASSHSLGGNTEAFF. CDR3 nucleotide sequence: TGTGCCAGCAGCCACTCTCTGGGGGGGAACACTGAAGCTTTCTTT.

The chain recombines TRBV7-3 with TRBJ2-3; D perhaps matches TRBD1 (5 bases). CDR3 length: 14 amino acids. Trimming cost V 5 bases and J 0 bases, with 9 bases left between them. Germline V gene data show CDR1 as SGHTA and CDR2 as FQGTGA. The CDR3 DNA reads as TGTGCCAGCAGCCTGACAGCTAGCACAGATACGCAGTATTTT. This translates into CASSLTASTDTQYF.

The V gene is TRBV6-2 or TRBV6-3, the J gene TRBJ1-1, with TRBD1 matching over 9 bases. J lost 12 bases, V lost 1 base, and 6 bases had no gene match. Germline lookup yields CDR1 MNHEY and CDR2 SVGEGT. The CDR3 sequence is 13 residues long. CDR3: CASSYWGTGMTFF. CDR3 coding DNA: TGTGCCAGCAGTTACTGGGGGACAGGGATGACTTTCTTT.

The chain employs TRBV9 and TRBJ1-4; no definite D call. The germline V and J ends were trimmed by 0 bases and 3 bases, with 9 bases remaining between them. The CDR3 is made up of 15 amino acids. Per the germline V gene, CDR1 is SGDLS and CDR2 is YYNGEE. This chain's CDR3 is CASSVARQANEKLFF. In DNA form, the CDR3 reads TGTGCCAGCAGCGTAGCGAGGCAAGCTAATGAAAAACTGTTTTTT.

This clone showed up just a few times. The V gene is TRBV5-1, the J gene TRBJ2-1, with a possible D match to TRBD1 (5 bases). Per the germline V gene, CDR1 is SGHRS and CDR2 is YFSETQ. CDR3 length: 15 amino acids. V was trimmed by 2 bases and J by 3 bases, leaving 12 bases between them. Here the CDR3 reads CASSLNLDSYNEQFF. The CDR3 DNA is TGCGCCAGCAGCTTAAACCTAGACAGCTACAATGAGCAGTTCTTC.

V usage is TRBV6-5 and J usage is TRBJ1-4; the D gene is possibly TRBD1 (5 bases). Germline V gene sequence: CDR1 MNHEY, CDR2 SVGAGI. Trimming shortened V by 0 bases and J by 4 bases, and 12 bases separated the two germline ends. CDR3 size: 16 residues. CDR3 DNA: TGTGCCAGCAGTTACTCGATGACAGCAATTAATGAAAAACTGTTTTTT. Translated: CASSYSMTAINEKLFF.

V usage is TRBV5-6 and J usage is TRBJ1-4; D is perhaps TRBD1 (5 bases). Between the trimmed V and J ends, which lost 4 bases and 7 bases, there was a span of 20 bases. The germline CDR1 and CDR2 sequences are SGHDT and YYEEEE. The CDR3 extends over 16 amino acids. The CDR3 sequence: CASSTRQGGAFEKLFF. DNA of the CDR3: TGTGCCAGCAGCACCCGACAAGGAGGGGCTTTTGAAAAACTGTTTTTT. The full variable domain, completed using reference TRBV5-6 and TRBJ1-4, is DAGVTQSPTHLIKTRGQQVTLRCSPKSGHDTVSWYQQALGQGPQFIFQYYEEEERQRGNFPDRFSGHQFPNYSSELNVNALLLGDSALYLCASSTRQGGAFEKLFFGSGTQLSVL.

The chain combines TRBV11-3 with TRBJ2-3, with a tentative D call TRBD2 (6 bases). The ends were cut back, 1 base at V and 4 bases at J, with 15 bases in the middle. The germline V gene encodes CDR1 SGHNT and CDR2 YENEEA. This CDR3 comprises 16 residues. The DNA for the CDR3 is TGTGCCAGCAGCTTAGGGCGGGGTGTCGCTTCAGATACGCAGTATTTT. It yields the protein CASSLGRGVASDTQYF.